This T cell receptor (beta chain) was found in a study of blood T cell repertoires in COVID-19. At the level of the study: Nucleic acid was either cDNA or gDNA, and it came from T cells, B-cell-depleted T cells, or PBMCs.

The data were produced by immunoSEQ multiplex PCR, yet TCRdb's version contains in-frame clones alone and is incomplete. Among approximately 190,000 clones listed, more than 80% were seen once. From germline, CDR1 is MGHRA and CDR2 YSYEKL. Trimming shortened V by 0 bases and J by 2 bases, and 10 bases separated the two germline ends. CDR3 length equals 15 residues. V usage is TRBV4-1 and J usage is TRBJ2-5; tentative D call: TRBD1 (6 bases). The origin of this receptor is a man aged 50 or older with acute or convalescent COVID-19. The sample consisted of peripheral blood. In DNA, the CDR3 is TGCGCCAGCAGCCAAGATTGGACAGCTCAAGAGACCCAGTACTTC. It codes for CASSQDWTAQETQYF.